Here is one TCR beta chain with its context. What this receptor recognizes is not known. No base quality values were provided; no much bigger clone lies one nucleotide off. This record comes from a study of blood T cell repertoires in COVID-19 (dated by TCRdb to about 2020). Background on the whole study: Samples covering the acute and convalescent phases of COVID-19 were provided by collaborators in the United States, Italy and Spain. Deeply sampled blood TCRbeta repertoires from subjects exposed to, actively infected with, or recovered from COVID-19 were included in the dataset. The samples were drawn from the first 160 participants of the ongoing ImmuneRACE study and from under 1,500 subjects provided by 6 global collaborators. Where available, HLA class I and class II types were taken from metadata supplied by the sample provider and were not determined by assay-based typing. The prospective study material was composed of cDNA or gDNA derived from T cells, B-cell-depleted T cells, or PBMCs. Nearly every sample came with metadata listing a de-identified subject ID, COVID-19 status, age in years and sex. A freely available public database, intended as a resource for researchers studying the immune response to SARS-CoV-2, is where the repertoires were released.

Study-wide findings and limitations: The quantity of clinical and demographic metadata differed by source and by participant and was supplied without curation.

Whole blood was collected in K2EDTA tubes by collaborating institutions according to the institutions' own protocols. Collaborator samples were shipped for TCRbeta analysis as frozen whole blood, isolated PBMCs, or DNA extracted from either sample type. The immunoSEQ Assay, a bias-controlled multiplex PCR, was used to amplify TCRbeta CDR3 regions from genomic DNA. The authors processed their data as follows. Within the assay, amplification of reference gene primers was used to estimate how many nucleated cells each sample contained. Sequence reads were collapsed and filtered to measure the absolute abundance of every unique TCRbeta CDR3 rearrangement. Productive Simpson clonality was computed per sample as the square root of Simpson's diversity index over productive rearrangements. The immuneACCESS repertoire file appears here via TCRdb, limited to in-frame rearrangements. These files lack a portion of the clones; in checked studies, under half of the deficit traces to unresolved V genes, and the cause of the others is not known. V and J calls and clone size are given by that table; D and trimming were obtained from the DNA. For this sample the table gives about 210,000 clones, of which around 83% were detected only once. The leading ten clones occupy less than 3.5% of the sample.

The germline V gene (reference sequence) sets CDR1 to LGHDT and CDR2 to YNNKEL. Germline trimming amounts to 3 bases on V and 5 bases on J, with 9 as the count of junction bases outside the gene matches. The CDR3 holds 16 amino acids from the cysteine to the phenylalanine. Just CDR3 DNA is preserved here, 48 bases in frame from base 1. The origin of this receptor is a man over 45 with active or convalescent COVID-19. The chain uses TRBV3-1 (or the pseudogene TRBV3-2) and TRBJ2-3, with 9 central nucleotides matching TRBD2. Sequenced sample: peripheral blood. The bases read TGTGCCAGCAGCCAGCTAGCGGGAACCCGAGGAGATACGCAGTATTTT. Translated, it gives CASSQLAGTRGDTQYF.